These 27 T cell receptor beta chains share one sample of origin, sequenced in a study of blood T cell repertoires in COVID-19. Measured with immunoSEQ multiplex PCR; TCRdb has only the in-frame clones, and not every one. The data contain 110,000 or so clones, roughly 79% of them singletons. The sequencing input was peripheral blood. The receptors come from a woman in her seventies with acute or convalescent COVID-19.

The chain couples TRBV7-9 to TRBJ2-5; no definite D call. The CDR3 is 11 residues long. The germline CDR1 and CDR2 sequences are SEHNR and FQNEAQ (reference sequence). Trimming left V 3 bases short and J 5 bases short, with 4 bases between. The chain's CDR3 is CASSFSETQYF. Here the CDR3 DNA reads TGTGCCAGCAGCTTTTCGGAGACCCAGTACTTC.

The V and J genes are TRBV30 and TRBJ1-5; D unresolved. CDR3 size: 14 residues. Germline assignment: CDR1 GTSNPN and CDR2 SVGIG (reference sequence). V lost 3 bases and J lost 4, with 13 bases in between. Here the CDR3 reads CAWSLRPGNQPQHF. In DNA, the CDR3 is TGTGCCTGGAGCCTTCGACCGGGAAATCAGCCCCAGCATTTT.

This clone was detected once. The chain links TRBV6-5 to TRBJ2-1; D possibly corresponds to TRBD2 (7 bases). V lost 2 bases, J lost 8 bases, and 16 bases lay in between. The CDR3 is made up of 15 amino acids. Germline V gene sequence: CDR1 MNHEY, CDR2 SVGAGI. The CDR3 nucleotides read TGTGCCAGCAGTTACGCATGGGGGGGCGGGTATGAGCAGTTCTTC. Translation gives CASSYAWGGGYEQFF.

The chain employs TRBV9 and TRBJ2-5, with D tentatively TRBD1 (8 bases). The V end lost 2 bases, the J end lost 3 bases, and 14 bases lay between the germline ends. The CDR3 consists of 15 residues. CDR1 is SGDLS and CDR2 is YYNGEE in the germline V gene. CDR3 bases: TGTGCCAGCAGCGTGGACAGGGAGGGAGAAGAGACCCAGTACTTC. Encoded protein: CASSVDREGEETQYF.

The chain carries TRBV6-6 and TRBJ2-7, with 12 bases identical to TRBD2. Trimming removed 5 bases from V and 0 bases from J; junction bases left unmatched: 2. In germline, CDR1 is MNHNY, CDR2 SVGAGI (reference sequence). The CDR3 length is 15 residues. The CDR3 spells CASSKLAGGSYEQYF. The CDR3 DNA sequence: TGTGCCAGCAGTAAACTAGCGGGGGGCTCCTACGAGCAGTACTTC.

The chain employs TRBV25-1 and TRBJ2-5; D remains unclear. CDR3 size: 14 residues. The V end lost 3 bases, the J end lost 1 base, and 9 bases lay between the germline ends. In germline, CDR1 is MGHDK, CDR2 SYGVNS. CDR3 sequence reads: CASSDLPGQETQYF. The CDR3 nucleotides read TGTGCCAGCAGTGACCTGCCAGGCCAAGAGACCCAGTACTTC.

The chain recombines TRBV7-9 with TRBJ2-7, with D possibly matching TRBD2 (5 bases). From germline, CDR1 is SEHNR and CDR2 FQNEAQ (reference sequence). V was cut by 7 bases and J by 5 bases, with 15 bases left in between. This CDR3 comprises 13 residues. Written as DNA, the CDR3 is TGTGCCAGCACACTAGGACTTGTCGACGAGCAGTACTTC. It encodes CASTLGLVDEQYF.

The CDR3 DNA reads as TGTGCCAGCAGCGGTACTAGCGGGGGGGTAGATACGCAGTATTTT. Translating gives CASSGTSGGVDTQYF. The rearrangement joins TRBV7-8 to TRBJ2-3, with TRBD2 matching 13 bases. Trimming cost V 5 bases and J 5 bases; bases outside gene matches: 4. The CDR3 length is 15 residues. The germline V gene has CDR1 SGHVS and CDR2 FQNEAQ.

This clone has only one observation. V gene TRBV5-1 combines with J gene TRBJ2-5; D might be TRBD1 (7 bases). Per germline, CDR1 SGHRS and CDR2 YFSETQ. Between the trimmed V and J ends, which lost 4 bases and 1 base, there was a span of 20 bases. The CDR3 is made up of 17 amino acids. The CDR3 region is CASSPRRDSLGQETQYF. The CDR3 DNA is TGCGCCAGCAGCCCCCGGCGGGACAGTCTAGGCCAAGAGACCCAGTACTTC. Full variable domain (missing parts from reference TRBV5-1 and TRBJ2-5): KAGVTQTPRYLIKTRGQQVTLSCSPISGHRSVSWYQQTPGQGLQFLFEYFSETQRNKGNFPGRFSGRQFSNSRSEMNVSTLELGDSALYLCASSPRRDSLGQETQYFGPGTRLLVL.

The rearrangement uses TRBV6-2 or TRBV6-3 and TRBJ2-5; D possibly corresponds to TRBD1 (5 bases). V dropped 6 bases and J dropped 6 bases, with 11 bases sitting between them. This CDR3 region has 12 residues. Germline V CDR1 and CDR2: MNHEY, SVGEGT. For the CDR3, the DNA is TGTGCCAGCAGCAAAGGGGAACAGACCCAGTACTTC. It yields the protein CASSKGEQTQYF.

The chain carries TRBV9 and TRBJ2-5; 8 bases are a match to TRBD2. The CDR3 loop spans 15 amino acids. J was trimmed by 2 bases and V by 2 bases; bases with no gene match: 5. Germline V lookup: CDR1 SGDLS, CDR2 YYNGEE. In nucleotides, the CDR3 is TGTGCCAGCAGCGTGGGCGGGAGGCAACAAGAGACCCAGTACTTC. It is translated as CASSVGGRQQETQYF.

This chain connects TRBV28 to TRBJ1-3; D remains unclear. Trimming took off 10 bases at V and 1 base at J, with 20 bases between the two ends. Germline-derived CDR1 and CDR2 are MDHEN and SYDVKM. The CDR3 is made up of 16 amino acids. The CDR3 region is CATRSGQRDSGNTIYF. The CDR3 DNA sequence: TGTGCCACAAGGAGCGGGCAGAGGGATTCTGGAAACACCATATATTTT. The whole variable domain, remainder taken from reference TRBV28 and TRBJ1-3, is DVKVTQSSRYLVKRTGEKVFLECVQDMDHENMFWYRQDPGLGLRLIYFSYDVKMKEKGDIPEGYSVSREKKERFSLILESASTNQTSMYLCATRSGQRDSGNTIYFGEGSWLTVV.

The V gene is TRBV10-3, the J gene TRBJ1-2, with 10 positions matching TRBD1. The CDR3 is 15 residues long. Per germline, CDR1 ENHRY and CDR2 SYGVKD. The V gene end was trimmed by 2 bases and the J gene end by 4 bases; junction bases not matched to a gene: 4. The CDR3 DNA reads TGTGCCATCAGTGAGGGACAGGGGGAAGGCTATGGCTACACCTTC. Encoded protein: CAISEGQGEGYGYTF.

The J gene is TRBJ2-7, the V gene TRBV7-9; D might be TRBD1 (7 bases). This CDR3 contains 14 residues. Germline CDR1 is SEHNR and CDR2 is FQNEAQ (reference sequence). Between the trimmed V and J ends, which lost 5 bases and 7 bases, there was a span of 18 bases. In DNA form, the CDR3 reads TGTGCCAGCAGCGAGGTCAGGGGGGTGGATGAGCAGTACTTC. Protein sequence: CASSEVRGVDEQYF.

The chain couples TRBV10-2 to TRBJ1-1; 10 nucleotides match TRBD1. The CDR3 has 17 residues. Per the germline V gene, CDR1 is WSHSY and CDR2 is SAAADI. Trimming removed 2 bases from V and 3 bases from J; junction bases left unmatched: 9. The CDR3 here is CASSETDRGGPDTEAFF. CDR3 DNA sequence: TGCGCCAGCAGTGAGACGGACAGGGGGGGGCCGGACACTGAAGCTTTCTTT.

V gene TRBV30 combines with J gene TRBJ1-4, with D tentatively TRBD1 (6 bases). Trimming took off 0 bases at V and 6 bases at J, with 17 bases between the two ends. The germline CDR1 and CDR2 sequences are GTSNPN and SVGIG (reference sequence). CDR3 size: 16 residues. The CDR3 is CAWSVGRRGADEKLFF. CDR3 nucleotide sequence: TGTGCCTGGAGTGTAGGGAGGCGGGGGGCGGATGAAAAACTGTTTTTT.

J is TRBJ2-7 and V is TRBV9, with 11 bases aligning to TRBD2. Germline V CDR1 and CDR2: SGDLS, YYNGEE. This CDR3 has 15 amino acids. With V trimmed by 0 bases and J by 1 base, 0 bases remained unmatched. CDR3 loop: CASSVGTSGSYEQYF. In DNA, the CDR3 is TGTGCCAGCAGCGTAGGGACTAGCGGGTCCTACGAGCAGTACTTC.

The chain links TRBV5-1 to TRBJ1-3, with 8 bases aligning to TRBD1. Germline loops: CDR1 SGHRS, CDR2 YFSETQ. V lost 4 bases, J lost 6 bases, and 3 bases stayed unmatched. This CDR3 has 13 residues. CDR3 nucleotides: TGCGCCAGCAGCGCAGGGGGCGAAAACACCATATATTTT. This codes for CASSAGGENTIYF.

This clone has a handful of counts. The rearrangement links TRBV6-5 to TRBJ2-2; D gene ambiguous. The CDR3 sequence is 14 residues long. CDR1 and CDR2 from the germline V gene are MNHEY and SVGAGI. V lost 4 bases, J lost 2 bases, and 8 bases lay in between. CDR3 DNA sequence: TGTGCCAGCAGTTTGGTCAGAAACACCGGGGAGCTGTTTTTT. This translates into CASSLVRNTGELFF.

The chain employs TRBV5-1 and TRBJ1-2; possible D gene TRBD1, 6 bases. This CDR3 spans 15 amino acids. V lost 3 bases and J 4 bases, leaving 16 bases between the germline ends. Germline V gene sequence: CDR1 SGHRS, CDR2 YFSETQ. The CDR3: CASSSTTGSGYGYTF. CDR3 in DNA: TGCGCCAGCAGCTCAACTACAGGGAGTGGCTATGGCTACACCTTC.

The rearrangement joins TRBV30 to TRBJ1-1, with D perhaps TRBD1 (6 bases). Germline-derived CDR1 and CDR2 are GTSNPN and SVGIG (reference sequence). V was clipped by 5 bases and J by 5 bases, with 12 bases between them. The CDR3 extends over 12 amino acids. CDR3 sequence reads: CAWGDRRTEAFF. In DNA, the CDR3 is TGTGCCTGGGGTGACAGGCGGACTGAAGCTTTCTTT.

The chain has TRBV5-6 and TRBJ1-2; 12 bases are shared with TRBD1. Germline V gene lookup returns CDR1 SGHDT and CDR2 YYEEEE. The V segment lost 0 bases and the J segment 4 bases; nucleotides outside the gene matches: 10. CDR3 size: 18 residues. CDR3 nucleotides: TGTGCCAGCAGCTTGGACATAATGGGACAGGGGGCCTTCTATGGCTACACCTTC. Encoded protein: CASSLDIMGQGAFYGYTF.

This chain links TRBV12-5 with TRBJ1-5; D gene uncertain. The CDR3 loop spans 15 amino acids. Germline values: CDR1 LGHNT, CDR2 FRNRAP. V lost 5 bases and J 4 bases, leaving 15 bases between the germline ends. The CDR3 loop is CASGPLNAANQPQHF. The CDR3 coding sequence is TGTGCTAGTGGTCCTCTAAACGCGGCGAATCAGCCCCAGCATTTT.

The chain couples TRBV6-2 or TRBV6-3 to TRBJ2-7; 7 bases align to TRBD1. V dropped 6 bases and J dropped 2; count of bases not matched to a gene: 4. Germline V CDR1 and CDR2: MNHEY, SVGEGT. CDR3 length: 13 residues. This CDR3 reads CASSPGTAYEQYF. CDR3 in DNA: TGTGCCAGCAGCCCCGGGACAGCCTACGAGCAGTACTTC.

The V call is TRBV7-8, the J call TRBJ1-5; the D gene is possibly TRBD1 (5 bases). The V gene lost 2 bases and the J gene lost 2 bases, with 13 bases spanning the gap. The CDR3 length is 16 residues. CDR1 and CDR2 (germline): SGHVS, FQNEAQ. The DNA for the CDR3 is TGTGCCAGCAGCTTACAGGGCGGTACTGGCAATCAGCCCCAGCATTTT. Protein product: CASSLQGGTGNQPQHF.

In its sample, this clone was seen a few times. Here the CDR3 DNA reads TGTGCCAGCAGCCCGGACACCCTGACAGGCGCTTATGGCTACACCTTC. It translates to CASSPDTLTGAYGYTF. The chain employs TRBV7-9 and TRBJ1-2; TRBD1 might be the D (6 bases). Between the trimmed V and J ends, which lost 5 bases and 5 bases, there was a span of 21 bases. Per germline, CDR1 SEHNR and CDR2 FQNEAQ (reference sequence). The length of the CDR3 is 16 residues.

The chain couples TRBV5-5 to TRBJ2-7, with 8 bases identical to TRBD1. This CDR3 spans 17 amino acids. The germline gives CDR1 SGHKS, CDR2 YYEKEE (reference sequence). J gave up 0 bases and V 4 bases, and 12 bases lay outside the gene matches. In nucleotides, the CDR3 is TGTGCCAGCAGCCGTGGCAGGGACAGGAGCTACTCCTACGAGCAGTACTTC. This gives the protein CASSRGRDRSYSYEQYF.